The rows below give T cell receptor beta chains drawn from one sample of a study of OX40 agonist ivuxolimab in advanced cancers. The repertoire was sequenced with immunoSEQ multiplex PCR; TCRdb's copy has only in-frame clones and lacks some. The sample lists tens of thousands of clones, roughly 80% occurring once. The source was CD4+ or CD8+ T cells sorted from blood, collected in a trial of the OX40 agonist ivuxolimab. These receptors all stem from an adult with an advanced solid tumor such as melanoma, head and neck, liver or kidney cancer. CDR3s include the opening cysteine and the closing phenylalanine or tryptophan. A D gene is named only where the DNA matches it firmly. Rows give clone size only sometimes, using once, few, many, or a class for an expanded clone.

size: -
V: TRBV10-3
D: -
J: TRBJ2-5
CDR3: CAISEARETQYF
DNA: TGTGCCATCAGTGAGGCTCGGGAGACCCAGTACTTC

size: -
V: TRBV18
D: TRBD1
J: TRBJ1-6
CDR3: CASSPLDRISYNSPLHF
DNA: TGTGCCAGCTCACCCTTGGACAGGATCTCCTATAATTCACCCCTCCACTTT

size: -
V: TRBV19
D: -
J: TRBJ1-2
CDR3: CASREGASIHGYTF
DNA: TGTGCCAGCAGGGAGGGAGCGAGTATCCATGGCTACACCTTC

size: -
V: TRBV7-2
D: -
J: TRBJ2-3
CDR3: CASRKERLRGITDTQYF
DNA: TGTGCCAGCAGGAAAGAGCGGTTGCGCGGAATAACAGATACGCAGTATTTT

size: once
V: TRBV18
D: -
J: TRBJ1-1
CDR3: CASSAHSEGNTEAFF
DNA: TGTGCCAGCTCCGCCCACTCCGAAGGGAACACTGAAGCTTTCTTT

size: -
V: TRBV19
D: TRBD1
J: TRBJ2-3
CDR3: CASSIRSTGGRGDTQYF
DNA: TGTGCCAGTAGTATCCGATCAACAGGGGGCAGGGGAGATACGCAGTATTTT

size: few
V: TRBV18
D: TRBD1
J: TRBJ1-1
CDR3: CASSPPGGAGTEAFF
DNA: TGTGCCAGCTCACCACCAGGGGGCGCGGGCACTGAAGCTTTCTTT

size: -
V: TRBV9
D: TRBD1
J: TRBJ1-3
CDR3: CASSTRGQGAFNGNTIYF
DNA: TGTGCCAGCAGCACCCGTGGACAGGGGGCATTTAATGGAAACACCATATATTTT

size: -
V: TRBV2
D: -
J: TRBJ2-7
CDR3: CASSEDSLRSGPYEQYF
DNA: TGTGCCAGCAGTGAAGACAGCCTACGTAGTGGCCCCTACGAGCAGTACTTC

size: -
V: TRBV14
D: -
J: TRBJ1-3
CDR3: CASSPGHSGNTIYF
DNA: TGTGCCAGCAGCCCGGGACACTCTGGAAACACCATATATTTT

size: once
V: TRBV7-9
D: TRBD1
J: TRBJ1-1
CDR3: CASSLEGAHTEAFF
DNA: TGTGCCAGCAGCTTAGAGGGGGCGCACACTGAAGCTTTCTTT

size: -
V: TRBV5-1
D: TRBD2
J: TRBJ2-3
CDR3: CASSLGLAGGYTDTQYF
DNA: TGCGCCAGCAGCTTGGGACTAGCGGGGGGTTACACAGATACGCAGTATTTT

size: -
V: TRBV6-1
D: -
J: TRBJ1-1
CDR3: CASSTEVGGTEAFF
DNA: TGTGCCAGCAGCACGGAGGTCGGGGGCACTGAAGCTTTCTTT

size: -
V: TRBV5-1
D: TRBD2
J: TRBJ2-1
CDR3: CASSLATSGEIYEQFF
DNA: TGCGCCAGCAGCTTGGCGACTAGCGGGGAAATCTATGAGCAGTTCTTC

size: -
V: TRBV4-3
D: TRBD2
J: TRBJ2-1
CDR3: CASSQEGWGGQFF
DNA: TGCGCCAGCAGCCAAGAAGGATGGGGGGGACAGTTCTTC

size: -
V: TRBV25-1
D: TRBD1
J: TRBJ1-2
CDR3: CASRQGAGYGYTF
DNA: TGTGCCAGCAGACAGGGGGCCGGCTATGGCTACACCTTC

size: -
V: TRBV10-3
D: -
J: TRBJ2-3
CDR3: CAISDGQGTDTQYF
DNA: TGTGCCATCAGTGATGGGCAGGGAACAGATACGCAGTATTTT

size: -
V: TRBV29-1
D: -
J: TRBJ1-2
CDR3: CSVTRGSGGYTF
DNA: TGCAGCGTCACGAGGGGGAGCGGCGGCTACACCTTC

size: few
V: TRBV2
D: -
J: TRBJ1-2
CDR3: CASNQRGEDGYTF
DNA: TGTGCCAGCAATCAAAGAGGGGAAGATGGCTACACCTTC

size: few
V: TRBV7-2
D: TRBD1
J: TRBJ1-6
CDR3: CASSFSGTGGANSPLHF
DNA: TGTGCCAGCAGCTTCTCCGGGACAGGGGGCGCAAATTCACCCCTCCACTTT

size: -
V: TRBV15
D: -
J: TRBJ2-3
CDR3: CATSRDLGTDTQYF
DNA: TGTGCCACCAGCAGAGATCTGGGCACAGATACGCAGTATTTT

size: -
V: TRBV5-8
D: TRBD1
J: TRBJ2-5
CDR3: CASSLGGQGQETQYF
DNA: TGTGCCAGCAGCTTGGGTGGACAGGGCCAAGAGACCCAGTACTTC

size: few
V: TRBV5-1
D: TRBD1
J: TRBJ2-2
CDR3: CASSGQGVNTGELFF
DNA: TGCGCCAGCAGCGGACAGGGGGTGAACACCGGGGAGCTGTTTTTT

size: -
V: TRBV5-5
D: -
J: TRBJ2-4
CDR3: CASSLAGAGVSKNIQYF
DNA: TGTGCCAGCAGCTTGGCCGGTGCAGGGGTGTCCAAAAACATTCAGTACTTC

size: -
V: TRBV6-1
D: -
J: TRBJ1-5
CDR3: CASSEMWGAIGISNQPQHF
DNA: TGTGCCAGCAGTGAAATGTGGGGGGCAATTGGGATAAGCAATCAGCCCCAGCATTTT

size: -
V: TRBV7-8
D: -
J: TRBJ1-2
CDR3: CASSYRTAANYGYTF
DNA: TGTGCCAGCAGCTACCGGACAGCCGCCAACTATGGCTACACCTTC

size: -
V: TRBV30
D: TRBD1
J: TRBJ1-3
CDR3: CAWSVRAGGPSGNTIYF
DNA: TGTGCCTGGAGTGTACGGGCAGGGGGCCCCTCTGGAAACACCATATATTTT

size: -
V: TRBV18
D: -
J: TRBJ2-5
CDR3: CASSDGGVETQYF
DNA: TGTGCCAGCTCAGACGGGGGAGTTGAGACCCAGTACTTC

size: -
V: TRBV7-3
D: -
J: TRBJ1-1
CDR3: CASSSPGQDTEAFF
DNA: TGTGCCAGCAGCTCGCCGGGGCAGGACACTGAAGCTTTCTTT

size: -
V: TRBV5-1
D: -
J: TRBJ1-1
CDR3: CASTQGQKNTEAFF
DNA: TGCGCCAGCACTCAAGGACAGAAGAACACTGAAGCTTTCTTT

size: -
V: TRBV19
D: -
J: TRBJ1-3
CDR3: CASGRFKGQSSGNTIYF
DNA: TGTGCCAGTGGAAGGTTTAAGGGGCAGAGCTCTGGAAACACCATATATTTT

size: -
V: TRBV19
D: -
J: TRBJ1-2
CDR3: CASSTQQGGGYGYTF
DNA: TGTGCCAGTAGTACACAACAGGGAGGCGGCTATGGCTACACCTTC

size: once
V: TRBV7-8
D: -
J: TRBJ1-2
CDR3: CASSSTPGLGGGYTF
DNA: TGTGCCAGCAGCTCCACCCCGGGTCTCGGAGGGGGCTACACCTTC

size: -
V: TRBV27
D: -
J: TRBJ1-3
CDR3: CASSPEDPRSGNTIYF
DNA: TGTGCCAGCAGCCCGGAGGACCCCCGCTCTGGAAACACCATATATTTT

size: -
V: TRBV7-2
D: -
J: TRBJ1-3
CDR3: CASSLPSVNTIYF
DNA: TGTGCCAGCAGCTTACCTTCAGTCAACACCATATATTTT

size: -
V: TRBV4-3
D: TRBD1
J: TRBJ1-3
CDR3: CASSQATTGVENTIYF
DNA: TGCGCCAGCAGCCAAGCCACGACAGGGGTGGAAAACACCATATATTTT

size: -
V: TRBV28
D: -
J: TRBJ2-7
CDR3: CASSEFYEQYF
DNA: TGTGCCAGCAGTGAGTTTTACGAGCAGTACTTC

size: -
V: TRBV9
D: TRBD1
J: TRBJ2-1
CDR3: CASSVAGQGYNEQFF
DNA: TGTGCCAGCAGCGTGGCCGGACAGGGTTACAATGAGCAGTTCTTC

size: -
V: TRBV18
D: -
J: TRBJ2-2
CDR3: CASSRLEAQTGELFF
DNA: TGTGCCAGCTCACGCCTCGAGGCTCAAACCGGGGAGCTGTTTTTT

size: once
V: TRBV6-6
D: TRBD2
J: TRBJ2-5
CDR3: CASSYSLAGGRETQYF
DNA: TGTGCCAGCAGTTACTCACTAGCGGGGGGGCGGGAGACCCAGTACTTC

size: -
V: TRBV6-1
D: -
J: TRBJ2-1
CDR3: CASSDSGVRASGEQFF
DNA: TGTGCCAGCAGTGATTCGGGGGTTCGGGCATCCGGAGAGCAGTTCTTC

size: -
V: TRBV7-2
D: TRBD1
J: TRBJ1-1
CDR3: CASRWDRDTEAFF
DNA: TGTGCCAGCAGGTGGGACAGGGACACTGAAGCTTTCTTT

size: -
V: TRBV6-1
D: -
J: TRBJ2-5
CDR3: CASSSTGVTSETQYF
DNA: TGTGCCAGCAGTTCTACGGGGGTTACCTCAGAGACCCAGTACTTC